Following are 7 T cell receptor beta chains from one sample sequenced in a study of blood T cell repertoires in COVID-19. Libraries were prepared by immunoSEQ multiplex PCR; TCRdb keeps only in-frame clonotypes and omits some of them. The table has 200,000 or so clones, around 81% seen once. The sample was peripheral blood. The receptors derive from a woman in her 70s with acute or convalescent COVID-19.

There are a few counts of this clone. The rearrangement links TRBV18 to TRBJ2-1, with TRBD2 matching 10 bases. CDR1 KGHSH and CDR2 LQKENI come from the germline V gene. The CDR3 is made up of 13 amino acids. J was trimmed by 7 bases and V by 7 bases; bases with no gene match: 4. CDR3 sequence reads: CASLGGLANEQFF. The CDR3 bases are TGTGCCAGCTTGGGGGGACTAGCGAATGAGCAGTTCTTC.

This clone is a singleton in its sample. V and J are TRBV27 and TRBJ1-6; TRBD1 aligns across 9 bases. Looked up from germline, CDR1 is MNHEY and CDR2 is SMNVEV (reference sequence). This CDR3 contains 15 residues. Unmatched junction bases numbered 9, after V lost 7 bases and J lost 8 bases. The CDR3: CASTLKGQGYSPLHF. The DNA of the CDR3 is TGTGCCAGCACCTTAAAGGGACAGGGTTATTCACCCCTCCACTTT.

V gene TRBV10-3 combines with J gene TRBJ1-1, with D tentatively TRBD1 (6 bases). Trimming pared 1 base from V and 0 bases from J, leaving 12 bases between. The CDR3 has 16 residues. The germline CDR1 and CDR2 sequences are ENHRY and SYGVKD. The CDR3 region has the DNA TGTGCCATCAGTGAGTTAGTACAGGGCCTGAACACTGAAGCTTTCTTT. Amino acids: CAISELVQGLNTEAFF.

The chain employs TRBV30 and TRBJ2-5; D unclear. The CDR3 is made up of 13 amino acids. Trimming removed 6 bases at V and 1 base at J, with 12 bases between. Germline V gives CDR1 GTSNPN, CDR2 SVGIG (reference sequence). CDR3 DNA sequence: TGTGCCTGCAAACAGTCGATCCAAGAGACCCAGTACTTC. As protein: CACKQSIQETQYF. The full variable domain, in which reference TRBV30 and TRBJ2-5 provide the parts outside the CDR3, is SQTIHQWPATLVQPVGSPLSLECTVEGTSNPNLYWYRQAAGRGLQLLFYSVGIGQISSEVPQNLSASRPQDRQFILSSKKLLLSDSGFYLCACKQSIQETQYFGPGTRLLVL.

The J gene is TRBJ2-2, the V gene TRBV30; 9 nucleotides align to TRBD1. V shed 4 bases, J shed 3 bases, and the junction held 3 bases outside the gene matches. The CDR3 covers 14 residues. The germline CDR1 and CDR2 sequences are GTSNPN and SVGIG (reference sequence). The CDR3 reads CAWNRQGDTGELFF. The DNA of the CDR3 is TGTGCCTGGAACCGACAGGGGGACACCGGGGAGCTGTTTTTT.

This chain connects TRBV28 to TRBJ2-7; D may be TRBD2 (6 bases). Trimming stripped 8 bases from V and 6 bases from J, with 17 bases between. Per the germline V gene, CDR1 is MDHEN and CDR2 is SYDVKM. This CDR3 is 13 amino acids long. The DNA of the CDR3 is TGTGCCAGCGATCCTTCCGGGAGAAGCGAGCAGTACTTC. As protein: CASDPSGRSEQYF. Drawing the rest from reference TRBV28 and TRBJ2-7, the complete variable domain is DVKVTQSSRYLVKRTGEKVFLECVQDMDHENMFWYRQDPGLGLRLIYFSYDVKMKEKGDIPEGYSVSREKKERFSLILESASTNQTSMYLCASDPSGRSEQYFGPGTRLTVT.

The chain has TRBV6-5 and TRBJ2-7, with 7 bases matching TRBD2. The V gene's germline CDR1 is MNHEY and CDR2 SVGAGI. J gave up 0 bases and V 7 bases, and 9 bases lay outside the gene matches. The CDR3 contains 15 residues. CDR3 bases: TGTGCCAGCAACAAGGGAGGGTCGTTCTCCTACGAGCAGTACTTC. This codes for CASNKGGSFSYEQYF.